These T cell receptor beta chains were read from a single sample in a study of healthy donors' naive CD4 and CD8 T cells. TCRdb independently ran MiXCR on the reads; one entry per CDR3 protein. The sample shows around 180,000 distinct CDR3 sequences, over 60% of them seen only once. Sequencing was done on a sample of naive CD4+ and CD8+ T cells sorted from blood, pooled from several donors. The receptors shown here come from a pool of human donors in good health; the sample pools cells from several healthy donors. The CDR3 runs from the conserved cysteine through the conserved F or W.

J	V	CDR3
TRBJ2-7	TRBV27	CASSNHPRTVEQYF
TRBJ1-2	TRBV29-1	CSVVPRDYGYTF
TRBJ2-5	TRBV30	CTTIARYQETQYF
TRBJ1-1	TRBV6-5	CASSLGTVKTEAFF
TRBJ2-7	TRBV29-1	CSVEEQSYEQYF
TRBJ1-1	TRBV6-2/TRBV6-3	CASRLTGVAEAFF
TRBJ1-1	TRBV27	CASSPGIGRDTEAFF
TRBJ2-7	TRBV19	CASSTYGAYEQYF
TRBJ1-5	TRBV11-2	CASSQGGYGQPQHF
TRBJ2-1	TRBV19	CASSLAASYNEQFF
TRBJ2-7	TRBV14	CASSQTLGALYEQYF
TRBJ1-2	TRBV24-1	CATSDLPGGYTF
TRBJ1-5	TRBV27	CASSWGTQGPQHF
TRBJ1-1	TRBV5-1	CASSFYPANPGTNTEAFF
TRBJ2-3	TRBV29-1	CSVQGTGGLRTDTQYF
TRBJ1-5	TRBV15	CATSRGQGFGQPQHF
TRBJ2-3	TRBV29-1	CSVEAGAGVSLTDTQYF
TRBJ1-2	TRBV19	CASNDRLYYGYTF
TRBJ2-7	TRBV19	CASSDDRASSYEQYF
TRBJ1-5	TRBV19	CASRDRDLQPQHF
TRBJ1-1	TRBV12-3/TRBV12-4	CASRGSGTPHEAFF
TRBJ2-1	TRBV29-1	CSVPGTGNNEQFF
TRBJ1-1	TRBV6-5	CASSLVKMNTEAFF
TRBJ2-1	TRBV27	CASSLIPSGWDEQFF
TRBJ2-2	TRBV27	CASSLRGPNTGELFF
TRBJ2-6	TRBV29-1	CSVPGITGANVLTF
TRBJ2-1	TRBV6-5	CASRAETDEQFF
TRBJ1-6	TRBV5-1	CANSELPGTGNSPLHF
TRBJ1-1	TRBV6-2/TRBV6-3	CASSWGTEAFF
TRBJ2-7	TRBV15	CATSRLSGTASSYEQYF
TRBJ2-7	TRBV5-1	CASSEQRSYEQYF
TRBJ2-3	TRBV29-1	CSSPGQDTDTQYF
TRBJ2-7	TRBV19	CASSIRQGPYEQYF
TRBJ1-6	TRBV6-5	CASSYSDSASSYNSPLHF
TRBJ2-7	TRBV29-1	CSVEEASGTYEQYF
TRBJ2-3	TRBV29-1	CSVEGSGTDTQYF
TRBJ2-2	TRBV19	CASSMAHTGELFF
TRBJ1-1	TRBV29-1	CSVEQGALGTEAFF
TRBJ1-2	TRBV27	CASSSSWRQGIGGYTF
TRBJ2-3	TRBV29-1	CSVEDPVGTDTQYF
TRBJ2-7	TRBV20-1	CSARDERGGYEQYF